This record covers a single T cell receptor (beta chain). In the original processing: Amplification from reference gene primers served as the basis for estimated nucleated cell counts. TCRdb keeps only in-frame clones here, not all; method: immunoSEQ multiplex PCR. Clone size and the V and J calls come from that table; the DNA yielded D and trimming. The table has over 100,000 clones, more than 90% seen once. The sample belongs to a study of blood T cell repertoires in COVID-19. Background on the study: Nucleic acid was either cDNA or gDNA, and it came from T cells, B-cell-depleted T cells, or PBMCs.

V lost 8 bases to trimming and J lost 7 bases; unmatched junction nucleotides: 9. Germline values: CDR1 MRHNA, CDR2 SNTAGT. The CDR3 covers 14 residues. The TCR sequence derives from a man aged 18 to 35 with acute or convalescent COVID-19. Sequenced material: peripheral blood. The chain combines TRBV6-4 with TRBJ1-5, with 9 bases matching TRBD1. The CDR3 nucleotides are TGTGCCAGCCCGTACAGGGGGCGACGACAGCCCCAGCATTTT. This translates into CASPYRGRRQPQHF.